This TCR beta chain stems from a study of identical twins. TCRdb independently ran MiXCR on the 5' RACE reads; one entry per CDR3 protein. The table includes 140,000 to 150,000 distinct CDR3 sequences, 3% to 4.5% detected once. Points from the study as a whole: Where out-of-frame alpha sequences were twin-shared, they showed excess low generation probability. Findings came from cross-sectional statistics, without long-term follow-up of donors. Less excess twin sharing appeared in beta out-of-frame sequences. It was possible that invariant MAIT and iNKT cells partly confounded the zero-insertion analyses.

As regards this clonotype: The antigen is unknown.

CDR1 is SGHTA, CDR2 FQGTGA, per germline. The CDR3 spans 15 residues. Losses at the gene ends were 2 bases for V and 1 base for J; bases not matched to a gene: 5. Material: memory T cells sorted from blood. The receptor was isolated from a man aged 18 to 35 in good health. The chain employs TRBV7-3 and TRBJ2-7, with TRBD1 identical over 7 bases. This CDR3 is CASSLEGAPSYEQYF. As DNA, the CDR3 is TGTGCCAGCAGCTTAGAGGGGGCTCCTTCCTACGAGCAGTACTTC. Full variable domain (missing parts from reference TRBV7-3 and TRBJ2-7): GAGVSQTPSNKVTEKGKYVELRCDPISGHTALYWYRQSLGQGPEFLIYFQGTGAADDSGLPNDRFFAVRPEGSVSTLKIQRTERGDSAVYLCASSLEGAPSYEQYFGPGTRLTVT.